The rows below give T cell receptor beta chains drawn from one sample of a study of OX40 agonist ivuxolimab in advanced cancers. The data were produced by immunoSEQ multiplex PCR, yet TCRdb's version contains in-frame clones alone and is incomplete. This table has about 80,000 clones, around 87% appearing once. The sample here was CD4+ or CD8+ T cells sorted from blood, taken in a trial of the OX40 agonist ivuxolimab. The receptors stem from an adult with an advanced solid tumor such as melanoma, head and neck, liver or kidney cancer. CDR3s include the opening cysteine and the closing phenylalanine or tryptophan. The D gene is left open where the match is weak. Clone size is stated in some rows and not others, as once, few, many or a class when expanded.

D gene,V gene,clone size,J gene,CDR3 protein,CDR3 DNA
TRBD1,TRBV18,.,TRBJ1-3,CASSPSTGTSGNTIYF,TGTGCCAGCTCACCATCGACAGGGACCTCTGGAAACACCATATATTTT
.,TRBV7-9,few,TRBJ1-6,CASSPNTDSPLHF,TGTGCCAGCAGCCCTAATACGGACTCACCCCTCCACTTT
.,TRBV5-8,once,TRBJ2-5,CASSPGVGQETQYF,TGTGCCAGCAGCCCGGGGGTTGGGCAAGAGACCCAGTACTTC
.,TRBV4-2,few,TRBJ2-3,CASSQVVPATHTDTQYF,TGTGCCAGCAGCCAAGTCGTCCCCGCTACTCACACAGATACGCAGTATTTT
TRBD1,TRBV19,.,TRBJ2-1,CASSIGGQPGEQFF,TGTGCCAGTAGTATAGGGGGACAGCCCGGTGAGCAGTTCTTC
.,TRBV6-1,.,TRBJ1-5,CASRLGNQPQHF,TGTGCCAGCAGATTGGGGAATCAGCCCCAGCATTTT
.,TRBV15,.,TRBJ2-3,CATSPGVSTQYF,TGTGCCACCAGCCCAGGAGTTAGTACGCAGTATTTT
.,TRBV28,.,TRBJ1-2,CASSPLDRGYGYTF,TGTGCCAGCAGCCCCCTCGACAGAGGATATGGCTACACCTTC
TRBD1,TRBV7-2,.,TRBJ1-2,CASSPYRGLGYGYTF,TGTGCCAGCAGCCCATACAGGGGGCTTGGATATGGCTACACCTTC
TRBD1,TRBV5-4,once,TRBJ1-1,CAIRQGGMNTEAFF,TGTGCCATCAGACAGGGCGGGATGAACACTGAAGCTTTCTTT
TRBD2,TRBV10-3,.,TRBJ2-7,CAISLLAGVSYEQYF,TGTGCCATCAGCCTTCTAGCGGGGGTTTCCTACGAGCAGTACTTC
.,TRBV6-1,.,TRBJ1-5,CASSDFFQPQHF,TGTGCCAGCAGTGATTTTTTTCAGCCCCAGCATTTT
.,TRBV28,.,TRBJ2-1,CGSGRTSYNEQFF,TGTGGGTCGGGGCGGACCTCCTACAATGAGCAGTTCTTC
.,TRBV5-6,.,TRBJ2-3,CASSYAAGAPTDTQYF,TGTGCCAGCAGCTATGCGGCAGGGGCCCCCACAGATACGCAGTATTTT
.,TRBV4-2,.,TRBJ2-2,CASSQPGAAGNTGELFF,TGTGCCAGCAGCCAACCCGGTGCCGCGGGGAACACCGGGGAGCTGTTTTTT
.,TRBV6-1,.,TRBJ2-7,CASSALQNYEQYF,TGTGCCAGCAGTGCCCTACAGAACTACGAGCAGTACTTC
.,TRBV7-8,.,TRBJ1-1,CASSRQWNTEAFF,TGTGCCAGCAGCCGTCAGTGGAACACTGAAGCTTTCTTT
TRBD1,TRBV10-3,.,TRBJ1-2,CAMWDRRSYGYTF,TGTGCCATGTGGGACAGGCGATCCTATGGCTACACCTTC
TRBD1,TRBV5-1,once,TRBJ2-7,CASSFLGQGGYEQYF,TGCGCCAGCAGCTTCCTGGGACAGGGAGGATACGAGCAGTACTTC
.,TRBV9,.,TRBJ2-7,CASSVGPSGRVSYEQYF,TGTGCCAGCAGCGTCGGTCCTTCGGGGCGCGTGTCCTACGAGCAGTACTTC
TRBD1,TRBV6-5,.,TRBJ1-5,CASYRGLGQPQHF,TGTGCCAGCTACAGGGGTTTGGGGCAGCCCCAGCATTTT
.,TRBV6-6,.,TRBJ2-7,CASSYPGHSYEQYF,TGTGCCAGCAGTTACCCGGGACACTCCTACGAGCAGTACTTC
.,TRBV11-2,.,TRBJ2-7,CASSLTGLTYEQYF,TGTGCCAGCAGCCTAACAGGGCTTACCTACGAGCAGTACTTC
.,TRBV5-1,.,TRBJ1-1,CASSLSAANTEAFF,TGCGCCAGCAGCTTGTCGGCAGCGAACACTGAAGCTTTCTTT
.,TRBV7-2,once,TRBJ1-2,CASSSTGPYGYTF,TGTGCCAGCAGCTCGACAGGCCCCTATGGCTACACCTTC
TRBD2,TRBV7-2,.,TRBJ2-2,CASSGTSGRCTGELFF,TGTGCCAGCAGTGGGACTAGCGGGAGGTGTACCGGGGAGCTGTTTTTT
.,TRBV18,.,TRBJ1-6,CASSPGSSLYNSPLHF,TGTGCCAGCTCACCAGGCAGTTCCCTCTATAATTCACCCCTCCACTTT
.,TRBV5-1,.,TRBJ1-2,CASSLEAGNYGYTF,TGCGCCAGCAGCTTGGAGGCAGGCAACTATGGCTACACCTTC
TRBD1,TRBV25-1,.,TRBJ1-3,CASSTRTGWGNTIYF,TGTGCCAGCAGTACACGGACAGGGTGGGGAAACACCATATATTTT
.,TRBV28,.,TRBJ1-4,CASSLPGTQREKLFF,TGTGCCAGCAGTCTCCCCGGGACCCAAAGAGAAAAACTGTTTTTT
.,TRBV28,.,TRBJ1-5,CASSLPSNQPQHF,TGTGCCAGCAGTTTACCTAGCAATCAGCCCCAGCATTTT
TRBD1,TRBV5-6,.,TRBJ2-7,CASSPIGTGQLGEQYF,TGTGCCAGCAGCCCTATCGGGACAGGGCAATTGGGAGAGCAGTACTTC
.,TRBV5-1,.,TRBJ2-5,CASSPTDRVEETQYF,TGCGCCAGCAGCCCCACCGACCGGGTGGAAGAGACCCAGTACTTC
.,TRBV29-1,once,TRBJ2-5,CSVGGQGFETQYF,TGCAGCGTGGGAGGCCAAGGGTTTGAGACCCAGTACTTC
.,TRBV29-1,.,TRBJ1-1,CSAAGRGLAFF,TGCAGCGCCGCGGGAAGGGGCCTGGCTTTCTTT
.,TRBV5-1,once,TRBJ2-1,CASSAGTPPSSYNEQFF,TGCGCCAGCAGCGCGGGGACTCCCCCGAGCTCCTACAATGAGCAGTTCTTC
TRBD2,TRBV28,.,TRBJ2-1,CASSLMVSGGYLYNEQFF,TGTGCCAGCAGTTTAATGGTCAGCGGGGGGTACCTATACAATGAGCAGTTCTTC
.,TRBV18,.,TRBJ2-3,CASSPSVTDTQYF,TGTGCCAGCTCACCATCAGTGACAGATACGCAGTATTTT
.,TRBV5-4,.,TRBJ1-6,CASSLGGNNSPLHF,TGTGCCAGCAGTCTCGGAGGTAATAATTCACCCCTCCACTTT
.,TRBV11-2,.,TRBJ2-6,CASSLGGHGANVLTF,TGTGCCAGCAGCTTAGGGGGGCATGGGGCCAACGTCCTGACTTTC
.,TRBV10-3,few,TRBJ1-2,CAIRGSSGYTF,TGTGCCATCAGAGGGAGTTCCGGCTACACCTTC